This T cell receptor beta chain was identified during a study of identical twins. Each CDR3 protein is one row after TCRdb ran MiXCR on the 5' RACE reads. The sample lists 1.5 million to 2 million distinct CDR3 sequences; around 33% were seen once. Germline lookup yields CDR1 DFQATT and CDR2 SNEGSKA (reference sequence). The CDR3 is 13 amino acids. The sequence came from a newborn girl in good health. This rearrangement joins TRBV20-1 to TRBJ2-7, with D tentatively TRBD1 (7 bases). The last part of the DNA fits TRBJ2-4 better; the J call may be wrong. The sequencing sample was made of cord blood. DNA of the CDR3: TGCAGTGCCCCGGGGCAGGGGGGAAACATTCAGTACTTC. It codes for CSAPGQGGNIQYF.